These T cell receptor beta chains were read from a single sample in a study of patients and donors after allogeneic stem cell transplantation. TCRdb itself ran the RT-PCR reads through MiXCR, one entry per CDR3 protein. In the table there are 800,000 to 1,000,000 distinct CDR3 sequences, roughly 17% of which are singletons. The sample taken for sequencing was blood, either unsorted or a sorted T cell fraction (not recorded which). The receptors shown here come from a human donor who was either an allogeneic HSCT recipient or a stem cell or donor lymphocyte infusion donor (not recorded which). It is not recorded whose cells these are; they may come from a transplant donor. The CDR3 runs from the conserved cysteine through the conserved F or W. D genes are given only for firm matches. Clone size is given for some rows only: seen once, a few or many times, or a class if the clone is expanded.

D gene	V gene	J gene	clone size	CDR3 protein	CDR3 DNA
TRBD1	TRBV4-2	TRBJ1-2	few	CASSQAQGDGYTF	TGTGCCAGCAGCCAAGCACAGGGGGATGGCTACACCTTC
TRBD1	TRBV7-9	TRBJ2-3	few	CASSPVTGTGAGDTQYF	TGTGCCAGCAGCCCAGTCACGGGGACAGGGGCGGGAGATACGCAGTATTTT
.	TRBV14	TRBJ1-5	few	CASSHDIYSNQPQHF	TGTGCCAGCAGCCACGACATTTATAGCAATCAGCCCCAGCATTTT
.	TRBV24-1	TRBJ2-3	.	CATSDAKGTDTQYF	TGTGCCACCAGTGACGCTAAAGGCACAGATACGCAGTATTTT
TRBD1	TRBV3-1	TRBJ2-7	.	CASSHGDRGTYEQYF	TGTGCCAGCAGCCATGGGGACAGGGGAACCTACGAGCAGTACTTC
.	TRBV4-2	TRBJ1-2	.	CASSGQNPLRQSYTF	TGTGCCAGCAGCGGACAAAACCCGCTGCGGCAGAGCTACACCTTC
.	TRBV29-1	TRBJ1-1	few	CSVTREAFF	TGCAGCGTTACGAGAGAAGCTTTCTTT
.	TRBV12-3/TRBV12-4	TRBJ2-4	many	CASSLPSLGRKNIQYF	TGTGCCAGCAGTCTCCCCTCACTAGGCCGGAAAAACATTCAGTACTTC
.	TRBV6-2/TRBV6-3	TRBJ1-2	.	CASSYDGANYGYTF	TGTGCCAGCAGTTACGACGGAGCTAACTATGGCTACACCTTC
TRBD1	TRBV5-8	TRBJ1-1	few	CASRRDRVRTEAFF	TGTGCCAGCAGACGGGACAGGGTGAGGACTGAAGCTTTCTTT
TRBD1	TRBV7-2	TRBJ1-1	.	CASGLQGASGTEAFF	TGTGCCAGCGGGCTACAGGGGGCGAGCGGCACTGAAGCTTTCTTT
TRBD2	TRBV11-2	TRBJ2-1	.	CASSLDPAGYSSYNEQFF	TGTGCCAGCAGCTTAGACCCAGCGGGGTATAGCTCCTACAATGAGCAGTTCTTC
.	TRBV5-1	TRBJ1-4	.	CASSPRVAGEKLFF	TGCGCCAGCAGCCCGAGGGTGGCGGGAGAAAAACTGTTTTTT
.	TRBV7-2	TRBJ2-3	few	CASKTGTSTDTQYF	TGTGCCAGCAAGACAGGGACTAGCACAGATACGCAGTATTTT
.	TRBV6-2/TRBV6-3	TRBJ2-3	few	CASRGRGGFTDTQYF	TGTGCCAGCAGGGGGAGAGGGGGGTTCACAGATACGCAGTATTTT
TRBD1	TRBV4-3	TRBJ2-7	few	CASSPLGTGGSYEQYF	TGCGCCAGCAGCCCCCTGGGGACAGGGGGCTCCTACGAGCAGTACTTC
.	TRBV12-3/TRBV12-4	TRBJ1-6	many	CASSLGGYNSPLHF	TGCGCCAGCAGCTTGGGCGGCTATAATTCACCCCTCCACTTT
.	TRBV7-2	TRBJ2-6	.	CASSLGAPGANVLTF	TGTGCCAGCAGCTTAGGGGCACCTGGGGCCAACGTCCTGACTTTC
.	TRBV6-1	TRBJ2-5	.	CASSEALGRDETQYF	TGTGCCAGCAGTGAAGCGCTGGGAAGGGATGAGACCCAGTACTTC
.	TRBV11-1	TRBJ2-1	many	CASSLRLSYENSYNEQFF	TGTGCCAGCAGCTTAAGGCTAAGCTACGAAAACTCCTACAATGAGCAGTTCTTC
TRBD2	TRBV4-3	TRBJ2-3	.	CASSQEASGGAVSDTQYF	TGCGCCAGCAGCCAAGAGGCTAGCGGGGGGGCCGTGTCAGATACGCAGTATTTT
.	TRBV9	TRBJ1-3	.	CASSPRGDSGNTIYF	TGTGCCAGCAGCCCCCGTGGGGACTCTGGAAACACCATATATTTT
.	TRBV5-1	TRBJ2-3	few	CASSWASLPQISTDTQYF	TGCGCCAGCAGTTGGGCTAGCCTCCCCCAAATCAGCACAGATACGCAGTATTTT
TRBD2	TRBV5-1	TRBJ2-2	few	CASSPRTSGRRSSGELFF	TGCGCCAGCAGCCCCCGGACTAGCGGGAGGAGGAGTTCCGGGGAGCTGTTTTTT
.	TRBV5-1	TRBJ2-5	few	CASSGDAGETQYF	TGCGCCAGCAGCGGGGATGCGGGAGAGACCCAGTACTTC
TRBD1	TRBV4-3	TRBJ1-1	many	CASSQTFSGQGVRTEAFF	TGCGCCAGCAGCCAAACGTTCTCGGGACAGGGAGTGAGGACTGAAGCTTTCTTT
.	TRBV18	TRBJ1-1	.	CASSPRGENTEAFF	TGTGCCAGCTCACCTCGCGGGGAGAACACTGAAGCTTTCTTT
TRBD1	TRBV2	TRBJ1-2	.	CASTPDRSRGYTF	TGTGCCAGCACCCCGGACAGGTCCCGCGGCTACACCTTC
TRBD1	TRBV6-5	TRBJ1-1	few	CASARGQAEAFF	TGTGCCAGCGCAAGGGGACAGGCTGAAGCTTTCTTT
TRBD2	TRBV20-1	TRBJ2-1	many	CSAPRDYPIYNEQFF	TGCAGTGCTCCCCGGGACTACCCTATCTACAATGAGCAGTTCTTC
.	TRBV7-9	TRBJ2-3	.	CASSPLGPTDTQYF	TGTGCCAGCAGCCCCCTTGGACCCACAGATACGCAGTATTTT